What follows describes a single T cell receptor (beta chain). The protocol was immunoSEQ multiplex PCR, while the TCRdb copy is restricted to in-frame clones and leaves out a portion. The sample has fewer than 850,000 clones, roughly 70% seen once. The record originates from a study of shared clonotypes between healthy human individuals. This TCR was sampled from a woman aged 25 to 45 in good health. Sequenced sample: memory CD4+ T cells sorted from blood. Regarding subset: CD45RA-negative fraction.

The CDR3 nucleotides read TGTGCCAGCAGTGCGCGGGCCCGGGGCACCGGGGAGCTGTTTTTT. It codes for CASSARARGTGELFF. This sequence joins TRBV27 and TRBJ2-2, with a possible D match to TRBD2 (5 bases). The CDR3 totals 15 residues. Between the trimmed V and J ends, which lost 5 bases and 4 bases, there was a span of 14 bases. Germline CDR1 is MNHEY and CDR2 is SMNVEV (reference sequence).